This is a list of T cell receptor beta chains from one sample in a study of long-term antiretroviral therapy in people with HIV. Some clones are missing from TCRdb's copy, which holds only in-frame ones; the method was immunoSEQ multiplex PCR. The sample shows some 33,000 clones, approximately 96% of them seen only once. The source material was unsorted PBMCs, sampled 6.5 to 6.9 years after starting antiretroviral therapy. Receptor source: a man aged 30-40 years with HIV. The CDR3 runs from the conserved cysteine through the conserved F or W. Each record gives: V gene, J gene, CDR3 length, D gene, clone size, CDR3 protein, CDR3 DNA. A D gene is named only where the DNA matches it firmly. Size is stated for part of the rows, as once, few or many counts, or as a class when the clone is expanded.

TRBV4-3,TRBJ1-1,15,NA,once,CASSQVMGDRTEAFF,TGCGCCAGCAGCCAAGTGATGGGGGATAGGACTGAAGCTTTCTTT
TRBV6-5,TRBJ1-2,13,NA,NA,CASRAPANYGYTF,TGTGCCAGTCGGGCACCAGCTAACTATGGCTACACCTTC
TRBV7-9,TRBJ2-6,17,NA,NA,CASSFGTGSSGANVLTF,TGTGCCAGCAGCTTCGGGACGGGAAGCTCTGGGGCCAACGTCCTGACTTTC
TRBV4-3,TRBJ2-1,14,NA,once,CASSQEVGYNEQFF,TGCGCCAGCAGCCAAGAGGTCGGGTACAATGAGCAGTTCTTC
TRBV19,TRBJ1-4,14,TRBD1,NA,CASSMQGANEKLFF,TGTGCCAGTAGTATGCAGGGGGCAAATGAAAAACTGTTTTTT
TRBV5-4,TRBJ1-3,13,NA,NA,CASSSGTGETIYF,TGTGCCAGCAGCTCCGGGACTGGCGAGACCATATATTTT
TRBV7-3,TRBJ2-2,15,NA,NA,CASSLTGGFTGELFF,TGTGCCAGCAGCTTAACGGGGGGCTTCACCGGGGAGCTGTTTTTT
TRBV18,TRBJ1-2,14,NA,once,CASSRDQYHYGYTF,TGTGCCAGCTCACGGGATCAGTACCACTATGGCTACACCTTC
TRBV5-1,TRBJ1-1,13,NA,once,CASSQRINTEAFF,TGCGCCAGCAGCCAGAGGATTAACACTGAAGCTTTCTTT
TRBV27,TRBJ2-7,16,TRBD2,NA,CASSLRPSGSVFEQYF,TGTGCCAGCAGTCTGCGTCCTAGCGGGAGTGTTTTCGAGCAGTACTTC